This T cell receptor beta chain was sequenced in a study of blood T cell repertoires in COVID-19. Background on the study: There were acute and convalescent COVID-19 samples, and they came from the United States, Italy and Spain.

V lost 7 bases to trimming and J lost 2 bases, with 11 bases between them. The CDR3 extends over 13 amino acids. Germline V CDR1 and CDR2: SNHLY, FYNNEI. Assay: immunoSEQ multiplex PCR; the TCRdb copy retains only in-frame clones and omits some. The table includes a few hundred thousand clones, more than 85% detected once. This clone was observed a single time. The chain uses TRBV2 and TRBJ1-1; D might be TRBD1 (6 bases). The source of this sequence is an older woman who had recovered from COVID-19. Sample: PBMCs or T cells enriched from blood (not recorded which). CDR3 coding DNA: TGTGCCAGCACCCGACAGGCCAACACTGAAGCTTTCTTT. It codes for CASTRQANTEAFF. The whole variable domain, filled in from reference TRBV2 and TRBJ1-1, reads EPEVTQTPSHQVTQMGQEVILRCVPISNHLYFYWYRQILGQKVEFLVSFYNNEISEKSEIFDDQFSVERPDGSNFTLKIRSTKLEDSAMYFCASTRQANTEAFFGQGTRLTVV.